This entry is about one T cell receptor beta chain. Per the study methods: Amplification of reference gene primers was used by the study to estimate nucleated cell counts. Sequencing was performed with immunoSEQ multiplex PCR; in TCRdb, only in-frame clones are kept and a portion is missing. V, J and clone size derive from that table, while D and trimming were established from the DNA sequence. The sample shows almost 250,000 clones, around 88% of them seen only once. The data derive from a study of blood T cell repertoires in COVID-19. The wider study: The United States, Italy and Spain supplied acute and convalescent COVID-19 samples. From T cells, B-cell-depleted T cells, or PBMCs came the material, which was cDNA or gDNA.

The TCR comes from a woman aged 80 or over with COVID-19, enrolled during active disease. Sequences were obtained from peripheral blood.

In DNA form, the CDR3 reads TGTGCCACTCAGGGTTTTTCCACAGATACGCAGTATTTT. Its protein product is CATQGFSTDTQYF. This chain uses TRBV7-2 with TRBJ2-3, with D possibly TRBD1 on 5 matching bases. The ends were cut back, 10 bases at V and 2 bases at J, with 13 bases in the middle. Looked up from germline, CDR1 is SGHTA and CDR2 is FQGNSA. This CDR3 has 13 residues. Combining the CDR3 with reference TRBV7-2 and TRBJ2-3 gives the whole variable domain GAGVSQSPSNKVTEKGKDVELRCDPISGHTALYWYRQSLGQGLEFLIYFQGNSAPDKSGLPSDRFSAERTGGSVSTLTIQRTQQEDSAVYLCATQGFSTDTQYFGPGTRLTVL.